These 6 T cell receptor beta chains were sequenced from one sample in a study of blood T cell repertoires in COVID-19. Assay used: immunoSEQ multiplex PCR; TCRdb lists only in-frame clones, some missing. The data show 63,000 or so clones, with 70% to 90% seen just once and around 3.9% held by the top ten. The sequencing input was peripheral blood. Receptors originate from a man aged 65 to 79 with active COVID-19.

The chain has TRBV5-4 and TRBJ2-7, with unresolved D. CDR3 length equals 12 residues. The germline V and J ends were trimmed by 5 bases and 3 bases, with 9 bases remaining between them. Germline values: CDR1 SGHNT, CDR2 YYREEE (reference sequence). The CDR3 region has the DNA TGTGCCAGCAGTCGCGACAACTACGAGCAGTACTTC. The encoded protein is CASSRDNYEQYF.

The chain uses TRBV11-3 and TRBJ2-1; 12 bases are shared with TRBD1. The CDR3 loop spans 17 amino acids. CDR1 is SGHNT, CDR2 YENEEA, per germline. V trimming: 5 bases; J trimming: 6 bases; junction bases outside the gene matches: 11. The CDR3 protein is CASSPGTGGAWVNEQFF. The CDR3 DNA reads as TGTGCCAGCAGCCCAGGGACAGGGGGCGCGTGGGTCAATGAGCAGTTCTTC.

The rearrangement joins TRBV19 to TRBJ2-6, with D possibly matching TRBD1 (6 bases). Trimming cost V 5 bases and J 1 base, with 12 bases left between them. The CDR3 sequence is 16 residues long. Germline loops: CDR1 LNHDA, CDR2 SQIVND (reference sequence). CDR3 DNA: TGTGCCAGTAGTCGGCAGGGGCATTCTGGGGCCAACGTCCTGACTTTC. As protein: CASSRQGHSGANVLTF.

The V gene is TRBV6-1, the J gene TRBJ2-5, with 9 bases lining up with TRBD2. The CDR3 consists of 15 residues. J was trimmed by 1 base and V by 2 bases; bases with no gene match: 2. In germline, CDR1 is MNHNS, CDR2 SASEGT. The CDR3 loop reads CASSELGLAQETQYF. In DNA, the CDR3 is TGTGCCAGCAGTGAATTGGGACTAGCCCAAGAGACCCAGTACTTC.

This chain joins TRBV7-8 and TRBJ2-3, with 9 bases fitting TRBD1. CDR3 size: 15 residues. Germline loops: CDR1 SGHVS, CDR2 FQNEAQ. With V trimmed by 6 bases and J by 4 bases, 8 bases remained unmatched. CDR3 sequence reads: CASSPQGAQADTQYF. DNA for the CDR3: TGTGCCAGCAGTCCACAGGGGGCTCAGGCAGATACGCAGTATTTT.

The chain couples TRBV6-5 to TRBJ1-1; 8 nucleotides agree with TRBD1. CDR3 length equals 16 residues. Germline trimming cut 6 bases from V and 3 bases from J; bases unmatched to any gene: 12. Germline lookup yields CDR1 MNHEY and CDR2 SVGAGI. The CDR3 nucleotides read TGTGCCAGCAGCTACCGAGGACCCAGGGGGCACACTGAAGCTTTCTTT. Protein: CASSYRGPRGHTEAFF.